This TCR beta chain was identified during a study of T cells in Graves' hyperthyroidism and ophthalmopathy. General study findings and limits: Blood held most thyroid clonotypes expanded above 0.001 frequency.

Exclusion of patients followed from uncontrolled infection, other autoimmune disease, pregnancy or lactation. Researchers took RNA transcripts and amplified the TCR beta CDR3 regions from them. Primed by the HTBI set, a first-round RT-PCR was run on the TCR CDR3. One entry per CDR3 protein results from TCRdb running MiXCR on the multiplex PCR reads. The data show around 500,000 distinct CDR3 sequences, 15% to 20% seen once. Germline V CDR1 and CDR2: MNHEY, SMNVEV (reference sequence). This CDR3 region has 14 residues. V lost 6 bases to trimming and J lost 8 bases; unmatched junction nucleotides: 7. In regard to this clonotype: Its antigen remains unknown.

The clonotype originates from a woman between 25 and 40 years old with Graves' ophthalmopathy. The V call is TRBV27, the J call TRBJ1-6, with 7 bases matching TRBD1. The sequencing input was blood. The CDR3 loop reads CASRYRGGDSPLHF. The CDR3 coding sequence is TGTGCCAGCAGATACAGGGGCGGGGATTCACCCCTCCACTTT.